The 9 T cell receptor beta chains presented below share a single source sample, sequenced in a study of neurological immune-mediated disorders (dated by TCRdb to about 2019). The library was prepared using 5' RACE. Sequencing relied on an Illumina HiSeq 2500. The public reads were run again by TCRdb, first through fastp at Q25 and then through MiXCR, and only productive beta chains were kept. Every CDR3 protein is listed once, alongside the most common genes and DNA of its rows. Here the sample has 70,000 or so distinct CDR3 sequences; approximately 3.3% occur a single time. The ten largest clones capture around 5.5% of the sample. Material for sequencing was PBMCs. These receptors all stem from a woman in her forties or fifties with multiple sclerosis.

In this sample, this clonotype turned up many times. The rearrangement links TRBV2 to TRBJ2-5; D is unresolved. The CDR3 length is 14 residues. V lost 5 bases and J 0 bases, leaving 10 bases between the germline ends. From germline, CDR1 is SNHLY and CDR2 FYNNEI. Here the CDR3 reads CASSKVLHQETQYF. CDR3 sequence (DNA): TGTGCCAGCAGTAAGGTGCTTCACCAAGAGACCCAGTACTTC.

This clonotype has a count of ten or more. The genes are TRBV5-1 and TRBJ2-2, with 8 bases fitting TRBD1. The CDR3 spans 16 residues. Germline V gene sequence: CDR1 SGHRS, CDR2 YFSETQ. Trimming at V came to 7 bases and at J to 5 bases, leaving 13 bases not matched to a gene. DNA for the CDR3: TGCGCCAGCGGCAAGGACGGACAGGGTGGGACCGGGGAGCTGTTTTTT. As protein: CASGKDGQGGTGELFF.

There are many counts of this clonotype. The J gene is TRBJ1-2, the V gene TRBV20-1, with TRBD1 matching over 7 bases. Germline CDR1 reads DFQATT; CDR2 reads SNEGSKA (reference sequence). There are 14 residues in the CDR3. V lost 5 bases to trimming and J lost 5 bases; unmatched junction nucleotides: 11. Here the CDR3 DNA reads TGCAGTGCTGGGCAGGGGGGGGCCTTATATGGCTACACCTTC. Translated, it gives CSAGQGGALYGYTF.

This clonotype was detected many times. The chain couples TRBV7-2 to TRBJ2-3; 12 nucleotides match TRBD2. V gave up 5 bases and J gave up 3 bases; unmatched junction bases: 9. Germline lookup yields CDR1 SGHTA and CDR2 FQGNSA. This CDR3 region has 17 residues. The CDR3: CASSPFLAGGPTDTQYF. The CDR3 nucleotides are TGTGCCAGCAGCCCCTTCCTAGCGGGGGGGCCGACAGATACGCAGTATTTT.

This clonotype has a handful of counts. The chain employs TRBV4-2 and TRBJ2-6; D ambiguous. This CDR3 is 14 amino acids long. Trimming stripped 1 base from V and 5 bases from J, with 6 bases between. CDR1 is LGHNA and CDR2 is YNFKEQ in the germline V gene. CDR3 in DNA: TGTGCCAGCAGCCAAGCCCGTAGGGCCAACGTCCTGACTTTC. The encoded protein is CASSQARRANVLTF.

At least ten counts were recorded for this clonotype. The chain joins TRBV4-3 to TRBJ1-2, with TRBD1 matching over 8 bases. The CDR3 loop spans 20 amino acids. The J segment lost 4 bases and the V segment lost 3 bases, leaving 22 bases of the junction unmatched. Germline V gene sequence: CDR1 LGHNA, CDR2 YSLEER. The CDR3 sequence: CASSHPVGQAKLHGSYGYTF. The CDR3 region has the DNA TGCGCCAGCAGCCACCCCGTGGGACAGGCAAAACTCCATGGAAGCTATGGCTACACCTTC.

This clonotype was recorded at least ten times. The J gene is TRBJ2-1, the V gene TRBV20-1; 7 positions agree with TRBD2. Germline CDR1 and CDR2: DFQATT and SNEGSKA (reference sequence). The CDR3 is made up of 16 amino acids. With V trimmed by 0 bases and J by 6 bases, 11 bases remained unmatched. CDR3 DNA sequence: TGCAGTGCTAGAGATCAAATGTGGGGGGGGGTCAATGAGCAGTTCTTC. This codes for CSARDQMWGGVNEQFF.

This clonotype was counted ten times or more. CDR3 sequence reads: CASRRDRPTGELFF. The CDR3 nucleotides are TGTGCCAGCAGACGGGACAGGCCCACCGGGGAGCTGTTTTTT. This sequence joins TRBV5-6 and TRBJ2-2; 8 bases fit TRBD1. The CDR3 spans 14 residues. V trimming: 5 bases; J trimming: 4 bases; junction bases outside the gene matches: 4. Per the germline V gene, CDR1 is SGHDT and CDR2 is YYEEEE. The full variable domain, completed using reference TRBV5-6 and TRBJ2-2, is DAGVTQSPTHLIKTRGQQVTLRCSPKSGHDTVSWYQQALGQGPQFIFQYYEEEERQRGNFPDRFSGHQFPNYSSELNVNALLLGDSALYLCASRRDRPTGELFFGEGSRLTVL.

This clonotype was found a few times. A read error is possible here, since a much larger clone lies one base away. The chain uses TRBV4-2 and TRBJ2-5; D unclear. This CDR3 is 15 amino acids long. Germline V gene sequence: CDR1 LGHNA, CDR2 YNFKEQ. The CDR3 DNA follows: TGTGCCAGCAGCCAAGAGTCCAGGCCACAAGAGAACCAGTACTTC. Translating gives CASSQESRPQENQYF.